These T cell receptor beta chains were read from a single sample in a study of T-cell memory formation after mild COVID-19. In TCRdb, the 5' RACE reads were re-called with MiXCR into one record per CDR3 protein. The sample has approximately 240,000 distinct CDR3 sequences, around 17% seen once; the top ten hold approximately 3.5%. Sequenced sample: PBMCs or a T cell subset sorted from them (not recorded which). These receptor sequences come from a man aged 18-30 years who had mild COVID-19 (a few samples of this study predate the infection). Cell type and time point are not known. CDR3s include the opening cysteine and the closing phenylalanine or tryptophan. A D gene is named only where the DNA matches it firmly. Some rows have no size entry. The others give once, few or many, or a class for an expanded clone.

size	V	D	J	CDR3	DNA
few	TRBV6-4	TRBD1	TRBJ1-2	CASRRNTGEGFGYTF	TGTGCCAGCAGGAGGAACACAGGGGAGGGTTTTGGCTACACCTTC
-	TRBV5-5	-	TRBJ2-1	CASSTQANEQFF	TGTGCCAGCAGCACACAGGCAAATGAGCAGTTCTTC
-	TRBV5-1	-	TRBJ1-6	CASSLAADPTLHF	TGCGCCAGCAGCTTGGCGGCAGACCCAACCCTCCACTTT
-	TRBV5-1	-	TRBJ2-2	CASRPDIGYTGELFF	TGCGCCAGCAGACCCGACATCGGGTACACCGGGGAGCTGTTTTTT
-	TRBV27	-	TRBJ1-5	CASSLRGMYSNQPQHF	TGTGCCAGCAGTTTGAGAGGAATGTATAGCAATCAGCCCCAGCATTTT
-	TRBV12-2	-	TRBJ1-5	CASRLAPGGRNQPQHF	TGTGCAAGTCGCTTAGCGCCGGGGGGACGAAATCAGCCCCAGCATTTT
many	TRBV5-1	TRBD1	TRBJ2-5	CASSLAGTGEETQYF	TGCGCCAGCAGCTTGGCTGGGACAGGGGAAGAGACCCAGTACTTC
-	TRBV5-1	TRBD2	TRBJ2-7	CASSLAVGGVSEQYF	TGCGCCAGCAGCTTGGCCGTGGGGGGGGTAAGTGAGCAGTACTTC
few	TRBV6-2/TRBV6-3	-	TRBJ2-3	CASIASGVTDTQYF	TGTGCCAGCATTGCATCGGGGGTCACAGATACGCAGTATTTT
-	TRBV5-1	TRBD1	TRBJ1-2	CASSSPRQGPDGYTF	TGCGCCAGCAGCTCGCCCCGACAGGGCCCCGATGGCTACACCTTC
-	TRBV7-2	-	TRBJ1-2	CASSPPASTSGGYTF	TGTGCCAGCAGCCCCCCCGCGTCAACATCAGGGGGCTACACCTTC
few	TRBV5-1	-	TRBJ2-3	CASSPPTGETDTQYF	TGCGCCAGCAGCCCCCCCACCGGGGAAACAGATACGCAGTATTTT
-	TRBV29-1	-	TRBJ2-2	CSGMGDANTGELFF	TGCAGCGGGATGGGAGACGCGAACACCGGGGAGCTGTTTTTT
once	TRBV4-1	TRBD1	TRBJ1-5	CASSHGQGDQPQHF	TGCGCCAGCAGCCATGGGCAGGGGGATCAGCCCCAGCATTTT
many	TRBV12-3/TRBV12-4	TRBD1	TRBJ2-5	CASRQGAGETQYF	TGTGCCAGCAGACAGGGGGCGGGGGAGACCCAGTACTTC
-	TRBV5-1	-	TRBJ1-2	CASSIDSGSNYGYTF	TGCGCCAGCAGTATTGATTCGGGGTCTAACTATGGCTACACCTTC
many	TRBV19	-	TRBJ2-7	CASSSGSYEQYF	TGTGCCAGTAGTTCCGGGAGCTACGAGCAGTACTTC
few	TRBV6-5	-	TRBJ1-1	CASSYQAATTLNTEAFF	TGTGCCAGCAGTTACCAGGCAGCGACCACCCTGAACACTGAAGCTTTCTTT